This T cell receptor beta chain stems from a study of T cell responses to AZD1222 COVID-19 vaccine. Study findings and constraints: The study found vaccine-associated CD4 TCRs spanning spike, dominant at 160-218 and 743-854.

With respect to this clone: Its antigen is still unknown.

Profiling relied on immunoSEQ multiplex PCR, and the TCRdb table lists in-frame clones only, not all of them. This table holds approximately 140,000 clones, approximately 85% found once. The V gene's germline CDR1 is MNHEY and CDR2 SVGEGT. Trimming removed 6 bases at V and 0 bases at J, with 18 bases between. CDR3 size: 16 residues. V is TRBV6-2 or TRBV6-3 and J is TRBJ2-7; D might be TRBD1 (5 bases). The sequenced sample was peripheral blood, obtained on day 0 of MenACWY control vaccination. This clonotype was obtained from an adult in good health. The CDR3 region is CASSPSTGRSSYEQYV. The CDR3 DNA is TGTGCCAGCAGCCCTAGTACAGGCAGGAGCTCCTACGAGCAGTACGTC.